This T cell receptor (beta chain) emerged from a study of blood T cell repertoires in COVID-19 (TCRdb year 2020). For the wider study: Collaborator samples came from the United States, Italy and Spain and covered acute and convalescent phases of COVID-19. The prospective study material was composed of cDNA or gDNA derived from T cells, B-cell-depleted T cells, or PBMCs. Subjects who had been exposed to COVID-19, were actively infected with it, or had recovered from it provided the deeply sampled blood TCRbeta repertoires that made up the dataset. The repertoires were released in a freely available public database intended as a resource for research on the immune response to SARS-CoV-2. The samples were drawn from the first 160 participants of the ongoing ImmuneRACE study and from over 950 subjects provided by 6 global collaborators. Nearly every sample came with metadata listing a de-identified subject ID, COVID-19 status, age in years and sex. Where HLA class I and class II types were available, the types were taken from metadata supplied by the sample provider, not from assay-based typing. What the research found in general, with its limitations: Clinical and demographic metadata were provided uncurated, with the amount varying by source and participant.

The germline V gene yields MDHEN for CDR1 and SYDVKM for CDR2. Trimming takes 11 bases off V and 4 bases off J; junction bases not matched to a gene: 5. From the cysteine up to the phenylalanine, the CDR3 has a length of 11 residues. The kept DNA is CDR3 alone, 33 bases in frame from the first base. Whole blood was collected in K2EDTA tubes by collaborating institutions according to the institutions' own protocols. Collaborator samples were shipped for TCRbeta analysis as frozen whole blood, isolated PBMCs, or DNA extracted from either sample type. The immunoSEQ Assay, a bias-controlled multiplex PCR, was used to amplify TCRbeta CDR3 regions from genomic DNA. The paper's data handling went like this. Nucleated cell counts per sample were estimated from amplification of reference gene primers within the assay. To quantify the absolute abundance of each unique TCRbeta CDR3 rearrangement, sequence reads were collapsed and filtered. Productive Simpson clonality was computed per sample as the square root of Simpson's diversity index over productive rearrangements. TCRdb stores this immuneACCESS table with in-frame sequences only. Part of the clones is absent; in the studies checked, under half of the shortfall reflects unresolved V genes, and no reason is known for the rest. V and J calls and clone size come straight from that table; D and trimming were deduced from the DNA. Present in this sample are 200,000 to 250,000 clones, approximately 87% of which were seen just once. The ten largest make up approximately 6.2% of the sample.

Points on this clone: What antigen it recognizes has not been identified. No per-base quality is available; no much larger clone lies one base away.

The chain couples TRBV28 to TRBJ2-7; 7 bases in between match TRBD2. Material for sequencing was peripheral blood. The sequence came from a man between 60 and 75 years old with acute or convalescent COVID-19. Here is the DNA: TGTGCCTGGGGGGGGATTTACGAGCAGTACTTC. Translated, this gives CAWGGIYEQYF.